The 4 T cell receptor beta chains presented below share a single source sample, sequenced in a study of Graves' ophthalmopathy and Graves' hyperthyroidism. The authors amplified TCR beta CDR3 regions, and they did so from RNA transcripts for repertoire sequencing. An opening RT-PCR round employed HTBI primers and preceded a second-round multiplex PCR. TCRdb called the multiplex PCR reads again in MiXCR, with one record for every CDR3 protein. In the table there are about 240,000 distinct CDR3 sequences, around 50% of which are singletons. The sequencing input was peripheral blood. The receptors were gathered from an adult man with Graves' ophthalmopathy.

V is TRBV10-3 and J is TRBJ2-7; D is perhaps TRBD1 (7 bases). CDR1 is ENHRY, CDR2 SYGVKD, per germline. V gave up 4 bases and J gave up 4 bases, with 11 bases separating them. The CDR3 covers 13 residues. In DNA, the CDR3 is TGTGCCATCAGTGCCCAGGGGGGATACGAGCAGTACTTC. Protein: CAISAQGGYEQYF.

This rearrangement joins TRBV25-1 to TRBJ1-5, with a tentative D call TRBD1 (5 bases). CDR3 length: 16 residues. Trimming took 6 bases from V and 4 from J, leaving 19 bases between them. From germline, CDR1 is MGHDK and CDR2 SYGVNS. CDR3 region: CASSLPRREGNQPQHF. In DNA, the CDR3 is TGTGCCAGCAGCCTCCCGAGGAGGGAGGGGAATCAGCCCCAGCATTTT.

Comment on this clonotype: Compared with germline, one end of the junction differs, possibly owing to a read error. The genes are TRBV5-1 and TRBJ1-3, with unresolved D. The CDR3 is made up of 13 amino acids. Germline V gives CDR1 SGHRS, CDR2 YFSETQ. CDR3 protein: CASNKLGGNTIYF. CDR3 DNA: TGTGCCAGCAACAAACTGGGGGGAAACACCATATATTTT.

The CDR3 DNA follows: TGTGCCAGCAGTAAGCACCCTGAGGCACGCTACGAGCAGTACTTC. It is translated as CASSKHPEARYEQYF. The V call is TRBV5-8, the J call TRBJ2-7; D is unclear. CDR1 is SGHTS and CDR2 is YDEGEE in the germline V gene. The V end lost 5 bases, the J end lost 3 bases, and 18 bases lay between the germline ends. The CDR3 has 15 residues.